This T cell receptor beta chain was identified in a study of T-cell reconstitution after alpha-beta-depleted transplantation in children (dated by TCRdb to 2016 to 2017). In terms of the full investigation: The study quantitatively tracked T-cell immune reconstitution after TCRalphabeta/CD19-depleted allogeneic hematopoietic cell transplantation in children using TCR repertoire profiling. Points the paper makes about the study in general: The apparently early recovery of alphabetaT-cell counts about two months after transplant reportedly depended on only several hundred rapidly expanded clones that came from non-depleted graft cells. In some patients, high TCRbeta diversity at day 60 was attributed to recipient T cells and intrathymic progenitors that had survived conditioning. The frequencies of hyperexpanded clones fell over the following months, and after one year, T-cell counts and TCRbeta diversity were mostly attributed to newly produced T cells.

The CDR3 sequence holds 16 residues, the cysteine and phenylalanine included. Only CDR3 DNA remains: 48 bases, in frame from the first base. Trimmed from V: 6 bases; trimmed from J: 4 bases; junction bases lacking a gene match: 13. The CDR1 and CDR2 encoded by the germline V gene (reference sequence) are DFQATT and SNEGSKA. In the paper's terms, the treatment or condition label means: allogeneic hematopoietic cell transplantation with graft depleted of TCRalphabeta T cells and CD19 B cells. The children who served as transplant recipients had been given grafts of TCRalphabeta/CD19-depleted allogeneic hematopoietic cells. The library was generated by PCR. The sequencer was an Illumina HiSeq 2500. Molecular barcoding was employed in the preparation of TCR libraries, with unique molecular identifiers being used to normalize TCRbeta repertoire quantification. Through fastp at Q25 and MiXCR, TCRdb rebuilt clones from the public reads, retaining in-frame beta chains. Rows merge per CDR3 protein into single entries with the most common DNA and genes. Counted in this sample were some 350,000 distinct CDR3 sequences; about 16% of them appeared once. The ten top clones hold around 41% of the sample.

A note on this clonotype: What antigen it recognizes has not been identified. Qualities for individual bases were not recorded, and no much larger clone is one base off.

Specimen: PBMCs, mostly from graft donor cells, collected 360 days after TCRalphabeta/CD19-depleted stem cell transplant. The receptor's source is a male patient aged 2 to 10 who had a stem cell transplant for acute lymphoblastic leukemia, so the T cells may come from the graft donor. This receptor chain uses TRBV20-1 and TRBJ2-7; TRBD2 aligns with 12 central bases. The CDR3 is CSAQRTGTSGFYEQYF. The sequenced DNA: TGCAGTGCCCAACGCACCGGGACTAGCGGGTTTTACGAGCAGTACTTC.